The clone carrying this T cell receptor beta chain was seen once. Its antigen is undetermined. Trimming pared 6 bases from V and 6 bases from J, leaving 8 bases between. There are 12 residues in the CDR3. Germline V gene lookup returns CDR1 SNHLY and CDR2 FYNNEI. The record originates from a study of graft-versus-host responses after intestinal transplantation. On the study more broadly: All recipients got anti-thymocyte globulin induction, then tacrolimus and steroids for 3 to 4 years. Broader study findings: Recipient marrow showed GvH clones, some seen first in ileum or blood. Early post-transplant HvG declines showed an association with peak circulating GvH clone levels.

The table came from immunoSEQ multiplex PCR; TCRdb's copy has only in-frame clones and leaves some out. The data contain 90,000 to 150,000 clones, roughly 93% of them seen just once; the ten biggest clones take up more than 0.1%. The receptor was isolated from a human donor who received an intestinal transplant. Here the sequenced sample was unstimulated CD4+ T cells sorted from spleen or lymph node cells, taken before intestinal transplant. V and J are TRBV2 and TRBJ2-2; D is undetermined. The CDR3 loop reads CASRPDPGELFF. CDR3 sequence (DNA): TGTGCCAGCAGGCCCGATCCCGGGGAGCTGTTTTTT.